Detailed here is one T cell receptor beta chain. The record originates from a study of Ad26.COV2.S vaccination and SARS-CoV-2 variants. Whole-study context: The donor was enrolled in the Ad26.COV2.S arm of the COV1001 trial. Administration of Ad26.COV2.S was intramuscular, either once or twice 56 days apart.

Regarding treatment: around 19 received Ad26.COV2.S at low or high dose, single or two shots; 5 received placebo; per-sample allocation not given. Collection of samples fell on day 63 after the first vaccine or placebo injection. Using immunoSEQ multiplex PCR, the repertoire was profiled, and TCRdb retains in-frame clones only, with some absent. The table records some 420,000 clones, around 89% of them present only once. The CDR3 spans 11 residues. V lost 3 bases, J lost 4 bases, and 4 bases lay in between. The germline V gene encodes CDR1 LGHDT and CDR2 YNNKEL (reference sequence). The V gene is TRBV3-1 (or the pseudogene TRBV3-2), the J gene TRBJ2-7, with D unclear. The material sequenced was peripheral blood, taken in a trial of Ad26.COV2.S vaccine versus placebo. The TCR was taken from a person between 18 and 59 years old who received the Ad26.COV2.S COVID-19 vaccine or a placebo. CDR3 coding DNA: TGTGCCAGCAGCCAGTTTTACGAGCAGTACTTC. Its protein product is CASSQFYEQYF.